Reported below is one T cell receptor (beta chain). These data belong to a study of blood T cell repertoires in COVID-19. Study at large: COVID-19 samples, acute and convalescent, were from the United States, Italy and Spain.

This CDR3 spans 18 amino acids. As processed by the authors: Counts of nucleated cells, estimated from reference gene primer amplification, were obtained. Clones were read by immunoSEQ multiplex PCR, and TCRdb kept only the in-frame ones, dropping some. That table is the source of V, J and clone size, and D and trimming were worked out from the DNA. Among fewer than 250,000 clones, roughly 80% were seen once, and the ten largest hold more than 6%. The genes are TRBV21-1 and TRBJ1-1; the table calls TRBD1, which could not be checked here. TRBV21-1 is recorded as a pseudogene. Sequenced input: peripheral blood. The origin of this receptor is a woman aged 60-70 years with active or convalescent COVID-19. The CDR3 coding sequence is TGTGCCAGCAGCAAAGGGAGCCTGATGGGACATCGGAACACTGAAGCTTTCTTT. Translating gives CASSKGSLMGHRNTEAFF.